This T cell receptor (beta chain) was captured by sequencing in a study of blood T cell repertoires in COVID-19 (dated by TCRdb to the early 2020s). With respect to the entire study: Samples from collaborators originated in the United States, Italy and Spain and spanned both the acute and convalescent phases of COVID-19. HLA class I and class II types, where available, came from metadata supplied by the sample provider rather than from assay-based typing. A freely available public database, intended as a resource for researchers studying the immune response to SARS-CoV-2, is where the repertoires were released. The dataset comprised deeply sampled blood TCRbeta repertoires from subjects exposed to, actively infected with, or recovered from COVID-19. The prospective study material was composed of cDNA or gDNA derived from T cells, B-cell-depleted T cells, or PBMCs. Sample metadata almost always included a de-identified subject ID, COVID-19 status, age in years and sex. The samples were drawn from the first 160 participants of the ongoing ImmuneRACE study and from 1,254 subjects provided by 6 global collaborators. The investigation overall reported the following: The quantity of clinical and demographic metadata differed by source and by participant and was supplied without curation.

This clone is assessed as medium-sized (0.01 to 0.1%). Its antigen target is currently unknown. Nothing much larger sits one base from this clone, and base qualities are not available. The immunoSEQ Assay, a bias-controlled multiplex PCR, was used to amplify TCRbeta CDR3 regions from genomic DNA. The authors processed their data as follows. The number of nucleated cells in each sample was estimated from the amplification of reference gene primers within the assay. To quantify the absolute abundance of each unique TCRbeta CDR3 rearrangement, sequence reads were collapsed and filtered. For each sample, productive Simpson clonality was calculated by taking the square root of Simpson's diversity index across productive rearrangements. Entries here come from immuneACCESS through TCRdb and include only in-frame sequences with V and J called. Some clones fail to appear in such tables; in the studies checked, an unresolved V gene covers under half of the shortfall, and the cause of the remainder is unknown. That table furnishes V, J and clone size, whereas the DNA furnished D and trimming. Counted in this sample were 150,000 to 200,000 clones; about 85% of them appeared once. About 22% of the sample is in the top ten clones.

The collaborating institutions used their own protocols to collect whole blood in K2EDTA tubes. For TCRbeta analysis, collaborators shipped samples in one of three forms: frozen whole blood, isolated PBMCs, or DNA extracted from either of those sample types. Via the germline V gene, CDR1 is KGHDR and CDR2 SFDVKD. Ends trimmed: V by 4 bases, J by 0 bases; bases unmatched to a gene: 2. The CDR3 holds 16 amino acids from the cysteine to the phenylalanine. Only CDR3 DNA is held: 48 bases, read in frame from base 1. The receptor was derived from a man aged 55 to 69 with active or convalescent COVID-19. The sequencing sample was made of peripheral blood. This chain joins TRBV24-1 to TRBJ1-6, with 7 central nucleotides matching TRBD1. CDR3 protein: CATSERGRSYNSPLHF. The nucleotide sequence is given as TGTGCCACCAGTGAGAGGGGGCGCTCCTATAATTCACCCCTCCACTTT.